Listed here are 2 T cell receptor beta chains from one sample, sequenced in a study of T-cell reconstitution after alpha-beta-depleted transplantation in children. Preparation of the TCRbeta library used unique molecular identifiers. TCRdb independently ran MiXCR on the PCR reads; one entry per CDR3 protein. The repertoire has about 980,000 distinct CDR3 sequences, about 29% of them found once; the top ten carry around 30%. Here the sequenced sample was PBMCs, mostly from graft donor cells, taken 360 days after TCRalphabeta/CD19-depleted stem cell transplant. The receptors shown here come from a boy in the first two years of life who had a stem cell transplant for SCID, so the T cells may come from the graft donor.

This clonotype has just a few counts. The chain has TRBV6-1 and TRBJ2-7; TRBD2 might be the D (6 bases). CDR1 is MNHNS and CDR2 is SASEGT in the germline V gene. The CDR3 spans 16 residues. Between the trimmed V and J ends, which lost 7 bases and 1 base, there was a span of 20 bases. The CDR3 region is CASNKERATKSYEQYF. The CDR3 bases are TGTGCCAGCAACAAAGAGCGGGCTACCAAGTCCTACGAGCAGTACTTC.

The chain combines TRBV5-1 with TRBJ1-1; possibly TRBD1 for D (6 bases). Trimming pared 1 base from V and 0 bases from J, leaving 13 bases between. Germline-derived CDR1 and CDR2 are SGHRS and YFSETQ. This CDR3 is built from 16 residues. CDR3 region: CASSLSRTDMNTEAFF. The CDR3, as DNA: TGCGCCAGCAGCTTGAGTAGGACAGATATGAACACTGAAGCTTTCTTT.